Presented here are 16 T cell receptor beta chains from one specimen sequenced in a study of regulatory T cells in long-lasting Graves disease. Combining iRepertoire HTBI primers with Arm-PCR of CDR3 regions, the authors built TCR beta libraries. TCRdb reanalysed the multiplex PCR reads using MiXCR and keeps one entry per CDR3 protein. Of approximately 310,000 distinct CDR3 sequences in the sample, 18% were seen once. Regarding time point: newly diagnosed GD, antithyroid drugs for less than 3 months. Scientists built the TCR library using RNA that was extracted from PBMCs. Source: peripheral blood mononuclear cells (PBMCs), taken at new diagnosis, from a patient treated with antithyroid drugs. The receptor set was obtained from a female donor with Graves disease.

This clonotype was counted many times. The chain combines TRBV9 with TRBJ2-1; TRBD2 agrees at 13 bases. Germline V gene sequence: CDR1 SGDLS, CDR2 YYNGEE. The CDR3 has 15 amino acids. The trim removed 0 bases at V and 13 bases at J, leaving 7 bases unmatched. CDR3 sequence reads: CASSVAVTSGREQFF. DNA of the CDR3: TGTGCCAGCAGCGTAGCAGTAACTAGCGGGAGGGAACAGTTCTTC.

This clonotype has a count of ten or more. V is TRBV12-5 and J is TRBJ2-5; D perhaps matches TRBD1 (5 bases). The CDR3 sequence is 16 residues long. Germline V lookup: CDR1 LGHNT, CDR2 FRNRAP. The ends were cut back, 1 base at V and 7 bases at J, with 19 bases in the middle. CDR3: CASGLGLGAGQRTQYF. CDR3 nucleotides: TGTGCTAGTGGTTTGGGTTTAGGGGCAGGCCAGCGGACCCAGTACTTC.

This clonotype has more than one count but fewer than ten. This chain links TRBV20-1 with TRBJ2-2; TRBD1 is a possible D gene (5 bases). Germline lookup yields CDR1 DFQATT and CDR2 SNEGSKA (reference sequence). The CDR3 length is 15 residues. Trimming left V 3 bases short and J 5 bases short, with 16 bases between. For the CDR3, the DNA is TGCAGTGCTAGCTCTGGTCAGGGAAGGACCGGGGAGCTGTTTTTT. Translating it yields CSASSGQGRTGELFF.

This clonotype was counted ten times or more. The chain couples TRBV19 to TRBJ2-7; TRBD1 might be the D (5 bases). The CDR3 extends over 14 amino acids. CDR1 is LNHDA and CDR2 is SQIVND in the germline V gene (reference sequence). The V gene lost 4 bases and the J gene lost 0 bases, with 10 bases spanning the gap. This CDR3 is CASSTVTVSYEQYF. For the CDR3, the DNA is TGTGCCAGTAGTACGGTGACAGTCTCCTACGAGCAGTACTTC. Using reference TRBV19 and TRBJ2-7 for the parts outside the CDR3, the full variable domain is DGGITQSPKYLFRKEGQNVTLSCEQNLNHDAMYWYRQDPGQGLRLIYYSQIVNDFQKGDIAEGYSVSREKKESFPLTVTSAQKNPTAFYLCASSTVTVSYEQYFGPGTRLTVT.

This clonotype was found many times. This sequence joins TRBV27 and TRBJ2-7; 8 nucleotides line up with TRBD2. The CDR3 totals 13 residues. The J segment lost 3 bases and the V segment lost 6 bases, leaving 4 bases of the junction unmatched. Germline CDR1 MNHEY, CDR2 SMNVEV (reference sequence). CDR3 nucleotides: TGTGCCAGCAGCTCACTAGCGGTCTACGAGCAGTACTTC. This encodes CASSSLAVYEQYF.

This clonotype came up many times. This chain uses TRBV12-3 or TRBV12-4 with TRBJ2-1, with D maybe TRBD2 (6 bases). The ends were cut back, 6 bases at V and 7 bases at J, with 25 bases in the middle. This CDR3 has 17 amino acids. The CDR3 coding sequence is TGTGCCAGCAGGGTTCCCCCGGACTCCGCAGCGGGTAATGAGCAGTTCTTC. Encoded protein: CASRVPPDSAAGNEQFF.

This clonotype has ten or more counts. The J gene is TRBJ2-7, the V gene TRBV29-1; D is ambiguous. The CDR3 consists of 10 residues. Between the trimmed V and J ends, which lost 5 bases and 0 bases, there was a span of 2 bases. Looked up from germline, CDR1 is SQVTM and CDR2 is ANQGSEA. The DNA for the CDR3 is TGCAGCGTTCGCTCCTACGAGCAGTACTTC. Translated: CSVRSYEQYF.

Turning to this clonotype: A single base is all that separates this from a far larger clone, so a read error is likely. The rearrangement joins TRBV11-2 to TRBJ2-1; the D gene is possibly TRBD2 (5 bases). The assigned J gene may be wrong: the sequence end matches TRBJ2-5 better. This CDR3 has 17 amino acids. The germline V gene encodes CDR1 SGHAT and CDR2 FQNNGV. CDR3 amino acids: CASSSGWVSRPQESQYF. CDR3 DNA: TGTGCCAGCAGCTCGGGATGGGTGAGTCGTCCGCAAGAGTCCCAGTACTTC.

As DNA, the CDR3 is TGTGCCTGGAGGGAATACGCGAACACCGGGGAGCTGTTTTTT. The encoded protein is CAWREYANTGELFF. V is TRBV30 and J is TRBJ2-2; D not resolved. The CDR3 loop spans 14 amino acids. The germline V gene has CDR1 GTSNPN and CDR2 SVGIG (reference sequence). Trimming cost V 3 bases and J 0 bases, with 8 bases left between them.

The CDR3 DNA follows: TGTGCCAGCACCCCCTGGCAGTTAGACTATGGCTACACCTTC. Translated, it gives CASTPWQLDYGYTF. The chain recombines TRBV6-2 or TRBV6-3 with TRBJ1-2, with D hard to call. The V end was cut by 7 bases, the J end by 3 bases, with 15 bases between. The CDR3 length is 14 residues. Germline V lookup: CDR1 MNHEY, CDR2 SVGEGT.

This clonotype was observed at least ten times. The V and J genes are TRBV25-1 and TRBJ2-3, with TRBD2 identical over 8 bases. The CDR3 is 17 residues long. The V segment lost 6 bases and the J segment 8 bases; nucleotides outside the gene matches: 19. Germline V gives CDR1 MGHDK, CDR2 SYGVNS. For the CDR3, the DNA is TGTGCCAGCAGACCCGTAACTAGCGGAGGTTTTGCGGGTACGCAGTATTTT. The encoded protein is CASRPVTSGGFAGTQYF. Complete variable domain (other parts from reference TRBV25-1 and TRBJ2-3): EADIYQTPRYLVIGTGKKITLECSQTMGHDKMYWYQQDPGMELHLIHYSYGVNSTEKGDLSSESTVSRIRTEHFPLTLESARPSHTSQYLCASRPVTSGGFAGTQYFGPGTRLTVL.

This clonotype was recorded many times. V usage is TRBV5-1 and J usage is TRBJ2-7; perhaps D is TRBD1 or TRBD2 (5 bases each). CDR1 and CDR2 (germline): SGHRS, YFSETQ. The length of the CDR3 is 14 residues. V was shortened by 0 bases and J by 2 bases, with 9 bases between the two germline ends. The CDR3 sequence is CASSLVGATYEQYF. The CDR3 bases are TGCGCCAGCAGCTTGGTCGGGGCTACCTACGAGCAGTACTTC.

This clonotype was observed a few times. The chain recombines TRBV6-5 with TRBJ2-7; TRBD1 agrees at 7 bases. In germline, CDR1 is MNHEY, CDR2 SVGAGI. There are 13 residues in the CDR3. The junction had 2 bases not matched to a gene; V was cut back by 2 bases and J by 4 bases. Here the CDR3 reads CASSYDRVYEQYF. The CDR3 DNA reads TGTGCCAGCAGTTACGACAGGGTTTACGAGCAGTACTTC.

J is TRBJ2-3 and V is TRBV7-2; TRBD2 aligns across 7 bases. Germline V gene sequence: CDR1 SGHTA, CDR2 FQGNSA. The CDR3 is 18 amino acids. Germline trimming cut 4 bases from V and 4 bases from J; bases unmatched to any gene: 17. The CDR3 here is CASSSTGLGGRAADTQYF. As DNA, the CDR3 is TGTGCCAGCAGCTCCACGGGCTTGGGGGGGAGGGCAGCAGATACGCAGTATTTT.

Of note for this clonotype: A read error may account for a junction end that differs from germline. The DNA of the CDR3 is TGTGCCAGCAGCTTAGGTGTGGGATTGACCGGGGAGCTGTCTTTT. It encodes CASSLGVGLTGELSF. The V gene is TRBV11-2, the J gene TRBJ2-2; tentatively, D is TRBD2 (5 bases). The CDR3 contains 15 residues. Germline CDR1 and CDR2: SGHAT and FQNNGV.

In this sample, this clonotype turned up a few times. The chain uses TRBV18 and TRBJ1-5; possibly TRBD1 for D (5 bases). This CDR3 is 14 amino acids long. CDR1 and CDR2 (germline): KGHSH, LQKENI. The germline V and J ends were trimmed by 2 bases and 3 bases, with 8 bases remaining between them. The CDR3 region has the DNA TGTGCCAGCTCACCAGCGGGGGTCAATCAGCCCCAGCATTTT. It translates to CASSPAGVNQPQHF.